Each of the 28 T cell receptor beta chains below was sequenced from the same sample in a study of shared clonotypes between healthy human individuals. Generated by immunoSEQ multiplex PCR, the TCRdb table keeps only in-frame clones and is missing some. This table holds 2,100,000 or so clones, approximately 96% found once. What was sequenced was naive CD4+ T cells sorted from blood. The subset here: CD45RA+ positively selected. Source of these receptors: a man aged 18-30 years in good health.

The V and J genes are TRBV7-8 and TRBJ2-7; a possible D gene is TRBD1 (5 bases). CDR1 SGHVS and CDR2 FQNEAQ come from the germline V gene. This CDR3 region has 14 residues. Trimming removed 4 bases from V and 4 bases from J, with 14 bases in between. The CDR3 reads CASSYVDRTYEQYF. CDR3 nucleotide sequence: TGTGCCAGCAGCTACGTCGACAGAACTTACGAGCAGTACTTC.

J is TRBJ2-5 and V is TRBV6-5; 11 nucleotides match TRBD1. CDR3 size: 14 residues. Germline CDR1 reads MNHEY; CDR2 reads SVGAGI. The V gene end was trimmed by 6 bases and the J gene end by 3 bases; junction bases not matched to a gene: 3. In nucleotides, the CDR3 is TGTGCCAGCAGCGGGACAGGGGGGGAAGAGACCCAGTACTTC. It is translated as CASSGTGGEETQYF.

The V gene is TRBV11-2, the J gene TRBJ2-2; possibly TRBD2 for D (5 bases). CDR3 length equals 17 residues. Germline CDR1 reads SGHAT; CDR2 reads FQNNGV. V was cut by 7 bases and J by 7 bases, with 25 bases left in between. Here the CDR3 reads CASTLRLAAFTIGELFF. For the CDR3, the DNA is TGTGCCAGCACCCTTAGGCTAGCCGCGTTTACCATCGGGGAGCTGTTTTTT.

The chain couples TRBV30 to TRBJ1-1; D gene unclear. V was pared by 4 bases and J by 10 bases, with 19 bases between. The CDR3 is 13 amino acids. From germline, CDR1 is GTSNPN and CDR2 SVGIG (reference sequence). The CDR3 bases are TGTGCCTGGAACGGGCTAGTTACTCGTGGAGCTTTCTTT. This codes for CAWNGLVTRGAFF.

The genes are TRBV25-1 and TRBJ2-3, with TRBD2 identical over 9 bases. Trimming took 3 bases from V and 2 from J; bases not matched to a gene: 3. This CDR3 comprises 15 residues. Per germline, CDR1 MGHDK and CDR2 SYGVNS. The CDR3 protein is CASSEGLALTDTQYF. The CDR3 DNA is TGTGCCAGCAGTGAGGGACTAGCCCTCACAGATACGCAGTATTTT.

This chain uses TRBV7-2 with TRBJ2-2; 7 nucleotides agree with TRBD1. This CDR3 has 15 residues. Trimming at V came to 6 bases and at J to 4 bases, leaving 8 bases not matched to a gene. CDR1 SGHTA and CDR2 FQGNSA come from the germline V gene. CDR3 nucleotide sequence: TGTGCCAGCAGGGAGGACAGGCTCGGCACCGGGGAGCTGTTTTTT. This codes for CASREDRLGTGELFF.

This clone was found once. The chain recombines TRBV5-6 with TRBJ2-7; 7 bases line up with TRBD1. In germline, CDR1 is SGHDT, CDR2 YYEEEE. V shed 4 bases, J shed 6 bases, and the junction held 7 bases outside the gene matches. The length of the CDR3 is 13 residues. As DNA, the CDR3 is TGTGCCAGCAGCCGCGACAGGGCCATCGAGCAGTACTTC. This translates into CASSRDRAIEQYF.

The CDR3 nucleotides read TGTGCCAGCTCGGGCGAGGACAATGAGCAGTTCTTC. This sequence encodes CASSGEDNEQFF. The gene calls are TRBV18 and TRBJ2-1; D remains unclear. Germline CDR1 is KGHSH and CDR2 is LQKENI. The CDR3 is made up of 12 amino acids. Between the trimmed V and J ends, which lost 6 bases and 5 bases, there was a span of 8 bases.

The chain couples TRBV15 to TRBJ1-2; maybe TRBD1 (6 bases). CDR3 size: 16 residues. Germline-derived CDR1 and CDR2 are LNHNV and YYDKDF (reference sequence). V was clipped by 2 bases and J by 5 bases, with 18 bases between them. The CDR3 protein is CATSRLPPRTEYGYTF. The CDR3 bases are TGTGCCACCAGCAGATTACCACCCAGGACAGAATATGGCTACACCTTC. The variable domain in full, completed from reference TRBV15 and TRBJ1-2, reads DAMVIQNPRYQVTQFGKPVTLSCSQTLNHNVMYWYQQKSSQAPKLLFHYYDKDFNNEADTPDNFQSRRPNTSFCFLDIRSPGLGDTAMYLCATSRLPPRTEYGYTFGSGTRLTVV.

With respect to this clone: A much more abundant neighbour one base away suggests this may be a read error. The V and J genes are TRBV7-8 and TRBJ2-2, with a weak D call TRBD1 (5 bases). With 5 bases removed from V and 7 bases from J, the gap between germline ends came to 8 bases. The CDR3 has 12 amino acids. Germline values: CDR1 SGHVS, CDR2 FQNEAQ. CDR3 DNA sequence: TGTGCCAGCAGCCTAGGGGTCGGGGAGCTGTTTTTT. It yields the protein CASSLGVGELFF.

This clone was recorded only once. The sample contains more than one DNA sequence encoding this CDR3. V and J are TRBV5-4 and TRBJ2-5, with a possible D match to TRBD1 (6 bases). CDR3 length equals 13 residues. From germline, CDR1 is SGHNT and CDR2 YYREEE (reference sequence). The V gene lost 1 base and the J gene lost 5 bases, with 9 bases spanning the gap. CDR3 nucleotide sequence: TGTGCCAGCAGCTTGAAGGGGGAGGAGACCCAGTACTTC. Translated, it gives CASSLKGEETQYF.

The rearrangement links TRBV7-3 to TRBJ1-3; D is undetermined. Germline V gene sequence: CDR1 SGHTA, CDR2 FQGTGA. The V end lost 0 bases, the J end lost 3 bases, and 3 bases lay between the germline ends. The CDR3 extends over 13 amino acids. The CDR3 nucleotides are TGTGCCAGCAGCTTAACCTATGGAAACACCATATATTTT. Protein sequence: CASSLTYGNTIYF.

The rearrangement uses TRBV20-1 and TRBJ1-1; TRBD1 is a possible D gene (6 bases). Germline values: CDR1 DFQATT, CDR2 SNEGSKA (reference sequence). The CDR3 contains 11 residues. Trimming took 8 bases from V and 2 from J, leaving 9 bases between them. Here the CDR3 reads CSHRANTEAFF. The CDR3 DNA sequence: TGCAGTCACAGGGCTAACACTGAAGCTTTCTTT.

This chain uses TRBV5-1 with TRBJ1-2, with D perhaps TRBD1 (5 bases). The germline V and J ends were trimmed by 4 bases and 3 bases, with 13 bases remaining between them. CDR3 length: 14 residues. Germline assignment: CDR1 SGHRS and CDR2 YFSETQ. The CDR3, as DNA: TGCGCCAGCAGCCCCCCTGGAGGGGACTATGGCTACACCTTC. This sequence encodes CASSPPGGDYGYTF.

The chain employs TRBV2 and TRBJ1-4; TRBD1 matches 7 bases. Germline V lookup: CDR1 SNHLY, CDR2 FYNNEI. The V segment lost 1 base and the J segment 5 bases; nucleotides outside the gene matches: 4. The CDR3 length is 15 residues. This CDR3 is CASSEGGQLNEKLFF. For the CDR3, the DNA is TGTGCCAGCAGTGAAGGGGGACAGCTCAATGAAAAACTGTTTTTT.

As concerns this clone: Other DNA variants within this sample encode the same CDR3. The CDR3 DNA reads as TGTGCCAGCAGTGTAACAGGGGGCCCCTACGAGCAGTACTTC. Translating it yields CASSVTGGPYEQYF. The J gene is TRBJ2-7, the V gene TRBV6-1; 9 bases agree with TRBD1. Germline loops: CDR1 MNHNS, CDR2 SASEGT. This CDR3 is built from 14 residues. After removal of 4 bases from V and 2 bases from J, the junction contained 3 bases not matched to a gene.

V and J are TRBV5-1 and TRBJ2-5; a weak D match, TRBD1 (5 bases). The germline CDR1 and CDR2 sequences are SGHRS and YFSETQ. The V gene lost 4 bases and the J gene lost 2 bases, with 12 bases spanning the gap. CDR3 length equals 14 residues. DNA for the CDR3: TGCGCCAGCAGCACCGCAGGGAAACAAGAGACCCAGTACTTC. Protein sequence: CASSTAGKQETQYF. The full variable domain, completed using reference TRBV5-1 and TRBJ2-5, is KAGVTQTPRYLIKTRGQQVTLSCSPISGHRSVSWYQQTPGQGLQFLFEYFSETQRNKGNFPGRFSGRQFSNSRSEMNVSTLELGDSALYLCASSTAGKQETQYFGPGTRLLVL.

This chain connects TRBV7-9 to TRBJ1-4; D remains unclear. Trimming shortened V by 3 bases and J by 8 bases, and 10 bases separated the two germline ends. The CDR3 consists of 13 residues. Germline CDR1 reads SEHNR; CDR2 reads FQNEAQ (reference sequence). Written as DNA, the CDR3 is TGTGCCAGCAGCTTGGGGTCTCGGGAAAAACTGTTTTTT. It encodes CASSLGSREKLFF.

The chain links TRBV11-2 to TRBJ1-4; TRBD1 might be the D (6 bases). Germline values: CDR1 SGHAT, CDR2 FQNNGV. The CDR3 has 19 residues. Trimming stripped 5 bases from V and 3 bases from J, with 25 bases between. The CDR3 DNA is TGTGCCAGCAGCCCCCGTCTTAAAAGGGGGGGAGCGCCTAATGAAAAACTGTTTTTT. It encodes CASSPRLKRGGAPNEKLFF.

The chain is built from TRBV19 and TRBJ2-7; TRBD1 aligns across 9 bases. V was clipped by 5 bases and J by 4 bases; unmatched bases: 6. The CDR3 has 14 residues. Germline-derived CDR1 and CDR2 are LNHDA and SQIVND (reference sequence). In DNA, the CDR3 is TGTGCCAGTAGTTCCGACAGGGGGAGGTACGAGCAGTACTTC. It encodes CASSSDRGRYEQYF. The full variable domain, in which reference TRBV19 and TRBJ2-7 provide the parts outside the CDR3, is DGGITQSPKYLFRKEGQNVTLSCEQNLNHDAMYWYRQDPGQGLRLIYYSQIVNDFQKGDIAEGYSVSREKKESFPLTVTSAQKNPTAFYLCASSSDRGRYEQYFGPGTRLTVT.

The rearrangement uses TRBV6-5 and TRBJ2-2; the D gene could be TRBD1 or TRBD2 (5 bases each). This CDR3 region has 13 residues. In germline, CDR1 is MNHEY, CDR2 SVGAGI. V lost 2 bases, J lost 6 bases, and 7 bases lay in between. This CDR3 reads CASSYTGPGELFF. CDR3 DNA: TGTGCCAGCAGTTACACGGGGCCCGGGGAGCTGTTTTTT.

The V call is TRBV5-4, the J call TRBJ1-2; no reliable D call. Germline values: CDR1 SGHNT, CDR2 YYREEE (reference sequence). V lost 0 bases, J lost 8 bases, and 17 bases lay in between. The CDR3 is made up of 15 amino acids. The CDR3 loop is CASSLAPGWQEGYTF. The CDR3 DNA sequence: TGTGCCAGCAGCTTGGCCCCGGGGTGGCAGGAGGGCTACACCTTC.

The J gene is TRBJ2-1, the V gene TRBV11-1; maybe TRBD2 (6 bases). Germline lookup yields CDR1 SGHAT and CDR2 FQDESV (reference sequence). The CDR3 is 16 amino acids. With 4 bases removed from V and 4 bases from J, the gap between germline ends came to 17 bases. This CDR3 is CASSSPGAGPYNEQFF. CDR3 nucleotides: TGTGCCAGCAGCTCCCCTGGGGCGGGGCCTTACAATGAGCAGTTCTTC.

The chain employs TRBV5-4 and TRBJ2-7; TRBD2 might be the D (5 bases). The CDR3 totals 15 residues. Per germline, CDR1 SGHNT and CDR2 YYREEE (reference sequence). Trimming stripped 4 bases from V and 0 bases from J, with 14 bases between. DNA of the CDR3: TGTGCCAGCAGCCGCGGGCAGTTTACCTCCTACGAGCAGTACTTC. Protein product: CASSRGQFTSYEQYF. Drawing the rest from reference TRBV5-4 and TRBJ2-7, the complete variable domain is ETGVTQSPTHLIKTRGQQVTLRCSSQSGHNTVSWYQQALGQGPQFIFQYYREEENGRGNFPPRFSGLQFPNYSSELNVNALELDDSALYLCASSRGQFTSYEQYFGPGTRLTVT.

This chain links TRBV7-6 with TRBJ2-1; 10 nucleotides agree with TRBD1. The CDR3 contains 15 residues. Losses at the gene ends were 5 bases for V and 4 bases for J; bases not matched to a gene: 5. Germline assignment: CDR1 SGHVS and CDR2 FNYEAQ. The CDR3 bases are TGTGCCAGCAGCCCGGGACAGGGGCTATACAATGAGCAGTTCTTC. Its protein product is CASSPGQGLYNEQFF.

This clone was detected once. This chain links TRBV11-3 with TRBJ2-7; 9 nucleotides line up with TRBD1. J was trimmed by 2 bases and V by 1 base; bases with no gene match: 3. The CDR3 covers 15 residues. Germline CDR1 reads SGHNT; CDR2 reads YENEEA. As DNA, the CDR3 is TGTGCCAGCAGCTTAGGGACAGGGGTGCCCTACGAGCAGTACTTC. It specifies CASSLGTGVPYEQYF.

The CDR3 region has the DNA TGTGCCAGCAGCTCCGGACTAGCGGACCCCTATGACAATGAGCAGTTCTTC. As protein: CASSSGLADPYDNEQFF. V gene TRBV7-3 combines with J gene TRBJ2-1, with TRBD2 identical over 10 bases. The CDR3 extends over 17 amino acids. V lost 4 bases, J lost 5 bases, and 11 bases stayed unmatched. Germline CDR1 SGHTA, CDR2 FQGTGA.

The chain has TRBV10-2 and TRBJ1-2, with D uncertain. CDR1 is WSHSY, CDR2 SAAADI, per germline. The CDR3 sequence is 12 residues long. V was shortened by 0 bases and J by 8 bases, with 7 bases between the two germline ends. The CDR3 coding sequence is TGCGCCAGCAGTGAGTCGGGCGCCGGCTACACCTTC. Residues: CASSESGAGYTF.